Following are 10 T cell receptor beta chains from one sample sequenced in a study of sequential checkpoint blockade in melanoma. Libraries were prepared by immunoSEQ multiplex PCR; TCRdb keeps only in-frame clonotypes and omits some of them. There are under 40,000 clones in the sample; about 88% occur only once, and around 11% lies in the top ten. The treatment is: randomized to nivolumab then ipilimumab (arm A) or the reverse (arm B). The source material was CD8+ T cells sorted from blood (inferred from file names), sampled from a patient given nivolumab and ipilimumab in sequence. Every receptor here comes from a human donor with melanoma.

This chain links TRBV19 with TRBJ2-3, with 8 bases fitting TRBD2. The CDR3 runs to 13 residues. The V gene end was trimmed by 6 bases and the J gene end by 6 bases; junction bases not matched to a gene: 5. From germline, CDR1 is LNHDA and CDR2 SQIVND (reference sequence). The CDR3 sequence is CASSPGGWDTQYF. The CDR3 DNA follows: TGTGCCAGTAGCCCGGGGGGGTGGGATACGCAGTATTTT. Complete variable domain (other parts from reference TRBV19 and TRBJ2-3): DGGITQSPKYLFRKEGQNVTLSCEQNLNHDAMYWYRQDPGQGLRLIYYSQIVNDFQKGDIAEGYSVSREKKESFPLTVTSAQKNPTAFYLCASSPGGWDTQYFGPGTRLTVL.

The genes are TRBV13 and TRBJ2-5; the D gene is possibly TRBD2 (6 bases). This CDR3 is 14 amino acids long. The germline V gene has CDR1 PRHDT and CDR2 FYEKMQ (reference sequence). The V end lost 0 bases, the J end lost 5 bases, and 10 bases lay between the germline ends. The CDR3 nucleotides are TGTGCCAGCAGCTTAGGGACTAGTCCCGAGACCCAGTACTTC. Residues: CASSLGTSPETQYF.

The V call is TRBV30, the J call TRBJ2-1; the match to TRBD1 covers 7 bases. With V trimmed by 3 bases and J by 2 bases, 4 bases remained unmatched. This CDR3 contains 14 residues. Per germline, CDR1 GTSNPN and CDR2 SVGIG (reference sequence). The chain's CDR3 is CAWSRTGAYNEQFF. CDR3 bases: TGTGCCTGGAGCCGGACAGGTGCCTACAATGAGCAGTTCTTC.

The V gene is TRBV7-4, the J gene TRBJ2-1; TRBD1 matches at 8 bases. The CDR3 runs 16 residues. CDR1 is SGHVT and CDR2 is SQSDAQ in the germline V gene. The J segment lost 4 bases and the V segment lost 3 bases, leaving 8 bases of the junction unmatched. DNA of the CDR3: TGTGCCAGCAGCTTCGTTAGGGACAGGCTTTACAATGAGCAGTTCTTC. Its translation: CASSFVRDRLYNEQFF.

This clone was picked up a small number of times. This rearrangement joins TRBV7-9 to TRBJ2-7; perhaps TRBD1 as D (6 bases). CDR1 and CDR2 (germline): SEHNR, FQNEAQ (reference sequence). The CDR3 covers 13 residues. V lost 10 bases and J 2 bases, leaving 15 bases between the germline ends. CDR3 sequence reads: CATDRQETYEQYF. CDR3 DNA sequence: TGTGCCACCGATCGACAGGAGACCTACGAGCAGTACTTC.

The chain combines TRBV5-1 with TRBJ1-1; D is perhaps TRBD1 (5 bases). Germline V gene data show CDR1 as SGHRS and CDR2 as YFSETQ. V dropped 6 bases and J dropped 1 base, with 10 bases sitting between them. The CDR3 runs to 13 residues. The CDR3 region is CASTWGGNTEAFF. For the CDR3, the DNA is TGCGCCAGCACATGGGGGGGGAACACTGAAGCTTTCTTT.

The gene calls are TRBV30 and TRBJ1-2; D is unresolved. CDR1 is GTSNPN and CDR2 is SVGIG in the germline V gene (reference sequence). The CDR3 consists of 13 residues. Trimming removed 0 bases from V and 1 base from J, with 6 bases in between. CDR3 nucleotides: TGTGCCTGGAGTGTAACCGGTAACTATGGCTACACCTTC. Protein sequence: CAWSVTGNYGYTF.

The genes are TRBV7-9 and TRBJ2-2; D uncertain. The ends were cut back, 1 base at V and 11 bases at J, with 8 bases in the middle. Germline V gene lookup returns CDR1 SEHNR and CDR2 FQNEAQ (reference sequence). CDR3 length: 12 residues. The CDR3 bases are TGTGCCAGCAGCTTAGATGGTAGTGAGCTGTTTTTT. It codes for CASSLDGSELFF.

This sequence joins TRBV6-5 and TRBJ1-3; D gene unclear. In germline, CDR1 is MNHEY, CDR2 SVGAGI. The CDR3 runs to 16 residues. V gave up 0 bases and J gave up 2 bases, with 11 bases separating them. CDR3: CASSYSRTGTGNTIYF. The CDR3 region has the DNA TGTGCCAGCAGTTACTCGAGAACGGGAACTGGAAACACCATATATTTT.

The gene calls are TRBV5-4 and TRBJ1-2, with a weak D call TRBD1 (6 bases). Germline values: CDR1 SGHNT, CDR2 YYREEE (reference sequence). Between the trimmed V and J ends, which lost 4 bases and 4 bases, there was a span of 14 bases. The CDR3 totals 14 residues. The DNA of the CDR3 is TGTGCCAGCAGCAAAATAACAGGGTTCTATGGCTACACCTTC. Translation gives CASSKITGFYGYTF.